These 22 T cell receptor beta chains originate from one sample sequenced in a study of blood T cell repertoires in COVID-19. TCRdb's copy holds only in-frame clones and misses some; the assay was immunoSEQ multiplex PCR. The sample gives 81,000 or so clones, roughly 88% of which show up once; around 7.3% is in the top ten. The sequenced material came from peripheral blood. These receptors originate from a man aged 45 to 65 with active COVID-19.

The chain carries TRBV12-3 or TRBV12-4 and TRBJ1-1, with unresolved D. Trimming removed 3 bases at V and 11 bases at J, with 10 bases between. The length of the CDR3 is 11 residues. CDR3 protein: CASSLNGPAFF. DNA of the CDR3: TGTGCCAGCAGTTTGAATGGGCCCGCTTTCTTT.

The gene calls are TRBV6-2 or TRBV6-3 and TRBJ1-1; D is ambiguous. Per germline, CDR1 MNHEY and CDR2 SVGEGT. The V gene lost 1 base and the J gene lost 6 bases, with 9 bases spanning the gap. This CDR3 comprises 13 residues. CDR3 sequence: CASSYLGVSEAFF. The DNA for the CDR3 is TGTGCCAGCAGTTACTTGGGAGTATCTGAAGCTTTCTTT.

This chain joins TRBV6-5 and TRBJ2-7; TRBD1 matches 10 bases. Germline CDR1 is MNHEY and CDR2 is SVGAGI. The CDR3 is 15 amino acids. With V trimmed by 0 bases and J by 6 bases, 5 bases remained unmatched. The CDR3 is CASSYSWTGGSEQYF. The CDR3 coding sequence is TGTGCCAGCAGTTACTCTTGGACAGGGGGATCCGAGCAGTACTTC.

The genes are TRBV9 and TRBJ2-4; D possibly corresponds to TRBD1 (7 bases). V lost 0 bases to trimming and J lost 5 bases, with 15 bases between them. CDR1 and CDR2 from the germline V gene are SGDLS and YYNGEE. The CDR3 totals 16 residues. CDR3 loop: CASSVEGGGLQNIQYF. CDR3 bases: TGTGCCAGCAGCGTAGAAGGAGGGGGCTTACAAAACATTCAGTACTTC.

The chain couples TRBV9 to TRBJ2-2; a weak D match, TRBD2 (6 bases). Trimming took 4 bases from V and 3 from J, leaving 10 bases between them. The V gene's germline CDR1 is SGDLS and CDR2 YYNGEE. This CDR3 region has 14 residues. CDR3 nucleotides: TGTGCCAGCAGCAGGAGGGAGGACACCGGGGAGCTGTTTTTT. This encodes CASSRREDTGELFF. Variable domain in full (rest from reference TRBV9 and TRBJ2-2): DSGVTQTPKHLITATGQRVTLRCSPRSGDLSVYWYQQSLDQGLQFLIQYYNGEERAKGNILERFSAQQFPDLHSELNLSSLELGDSALYFCASSRREDTGELFFGEGSRLTVL.

V gene TRBV12-3 or TRBV12-4 combines with J gene TRBJ2-1; 7 bases are shared with TRBD1. The length of the CDR3 is 13 residues. The V gene end was trimmed by 6 bases and the J gene end by 8 bases; junction bases not matched to a gene: 7. This chain's CDR3 is CASSVDRTHEQFF. CDR3 nucleotide sequence: TGTGCCAGCAGCGTGGACAGGACTCATGAGCAGTTCTTC.

CDR3: CASSIDRGASGGYTF. The DNA for the CDR3 is TGTGCCAGTAGTATCGACAGGGGTGCCTCGGGTGGCTACACCTTC. This rearrangement joins TRBV19 to TRBJ1-2; 8 bases are shared with TRBD1. The CDR3 totals 15 residues. Germline trimming cut 3 bases from V and 7 bases from J; bases unmatched to any gene: 10. Germline V gives CDR1 LNHDA, CDR2 SQIVND (reference sequence).

This chain connects TRBV24-1 to TRBJ1-4; D is undetermined. CDR1 is KGHDR and CDR2 is SFDVKD in the germline V gene. Between the trimmed V and J ends, which lost 1 base and 8 bases, there was a span of 7 bases. This CDR3 has 13 amino acids. CDR3 nucleotides: TGTGCCACCAGTGATTTAAAGGAGGAAAAACTGTTTTTT. This sequence encodes CATSDLKEEKLFF.

The J gene is TRBJ2-3, the V gene TRBV5-5; D remains unclear. Per the germline V gene, CDR1 is SGHKS and CDR2 is YYEKEE (reference sequence). V lost 3 bases, J lost 1 base, and 6 bases lay in between. The CDR3 extends over 13 amino acids. The DNA for the CDR3 is TGTGCCAGCAGCTATCCGGGCACAGATACGCAGTATTTT. It is translated as CASSYPGTDTQYF.

V and J are TRBV27 and TRBJ2-7, with TRBD1 matching 7 bases. Germline values: CDR1 MNHEY, CDR2 SMNVEV (reference sequence). After removal of 4 bases from V and 2 bases from J, the junction contained 5 bases not matched to a gene. The CDR3 extends over 14 amino acids. CDR3: CASSYGDSTYEQYF. As DNA, the CDR3 is TGTGCCAGCAGTTACGGGGACAGTACCTACGAGCAGTACTTC.

This chain joins TRBV7-3 and TRBJ2-2; 8 positions agree with TRBD2. Trimming at V came to 5 bases and at J to 2 bases, leaving 7 bases not matched to a gene. Germline CDR1 and CDR2: SGHTA and FQGTGA. The CDR3 is made up of 16 amino acids. CDR3 in DNA: TGTGCCAGCAGCCCTCCGGGACTAGGAAACACCGGGGAGCTGTTTTTT. Amino acids: CASSPPGLGNTGELFF.

The V and J genes are TRBV7-3 and TRBJ1-5; D possibly corresponds to TRBD1 (6 bases). V was pared by 4 bases and J by 2 bases, with 15 bases between. The CDR3 is 16 amino acids. Per germline, CDR1 SGHTA and CDR2 FQGTGA. The chain's CDR3 is CASSSRGAGRNQPQHF. In DNA, the CDR3 is TGTGCCAGCAGCTCCCGGGGGGCAGGGCGCAATCAGCCCCAGCATTTT.

To note about this clone: One end of the junction fails to match germline, which may point to a read error. The V call is TRBV5-1, the J call TRBJ2-1; D might be TRBD1 (6 bases). The germline gives CDR1 SGHRS, CDR2 YFSETQ. CDR3 length equals 14 residues. Written as DNA, the CDR3 is TGCGCCAGCAGTTTGGGACAATTCTACAATGAGCAGTTCTTC. Amino acid sequence: CASSLGQFYNEQFF. The full variable domain, its missing parts supplied by reference TRBV5-1 and TRBJ2-1, is KAGVTQTPRYLIKTRGQQVTLSCSPISGHRSVSWYQQTPGQGLQFLFEYFSETQRNKGNFPGRFSGRQFSNSRSEMNVSTLELGDSALYLCASSLGQFYNEQFFGPGTRLTVL.

This chain links TRBV5-5 with TRBJ1-1, with D unresolved. V was shortened by 0 bases and J by 1 base, with 4 bases between the two germline ends. The CDR3 has 13 amino acids. Looked up from germline, CDR1 is SGHKS and CDR2 is YYEKEE (reference sequence). CDR3 nucleotide sequence: TGTGCCAGCAGCTTGGCGCGGAACACTGAAGCTTTCTTT. It translates to CASSLARNTEAFF. The full variable domain, completed using reference TRBV5-5 and TRBJ1-1, is DAGVTQSPTHLIKTRGQQVTLRCSPISGHKSVSWYQQVLGQGPQFIFQYYEKEERGRGNFPDRFSARQFPNYSSELNVNALLLGDSALYLCASSLARNTEAFFGQGTRLTVV.

The chain is built from TRBV9 and TRBJ2-3; perhaps TRBD2 as D (6 bases). The CDR3 has 15 amino acids. Germline V gene lookup returns CDR1 SGDLS and CDR2 YYNGEE. Trimming left V 0 bases short and J 2 bases short, with 10 bases between. The CDR3 DNA is TGTGCCAGCAGCGTAGCGGGACTTATCACAGATACGCAGTATTTT. This sequence encodes CASSVAGLITDTQYF.

In this sample, this clone turned up a few times. The CDR3 DNA reads TGTGCCAGCAGCTTGGGCAGCTACAATGAGCAGTTCTTC. Translated: CASSLGSYNEQFF. The chain joins TRBV7-9 to TRBJ2-1; D gene uncertain. From germline, CDR1 is SEHNR and CDR2 FQNEAQ (reference sequence). V gave up 3 bases and J gave up 3 bases, with 6 bases separating them. The CDR3 extends over 13 amino acids.

This chain uses TRBV5-5 with TRBJ1-1, with D perhaps matching TRBD1 (5 bases). The CDR3 is made up of 15 amino acids. V shed 4 bases and J shed 5 bases, with 18 bases lying between them. CDR1 SGHKS and CDR2 YYEKEE come from the germline V gene (reference sequence). CDR3 DNA sequence: TGTGCCAGCAGCGAAGCAGGGACCGGGGGGACTGAAGCTTTCTTT. Protein sequence: CASSEAGTGGTEAFF.

The chain combines TRBV28 with TRBJ2-2; D possibly corresponds to TRBD1 (5 bases). The germline V gene encodes CDR1 MDHEN and CDR2 SYDVKM. Trimming removed 3 bases from V and 16 bases from J, with 12 bases in between. The CDR3 has 11 amino acids. CDR3 in DNA: TGTGCCAGCAGTTTTGGGGCCGGCTGGTTTTTT. Translating it yields CASSFGAGWFF.

V gene TRBV27 combines with J gene TRBJ2-1; 9 positions match TRBD2. J gave up 6 bases and V 2 bases, and 8 bases lay outside the gene matches. The CDR3 has 16 residues. The germline V gene has CDR1 MNHEY and CDR2 SMNVEV (reference sequence). CDR3 DNA sequence: TGTGCCAGCAGTTTAGTTAGCGGGAGAAATTTCAATGAGCAGTTCTTC. It yields the protein CASSLVSGRNFNEQFF.

The rearrangement links TRBV7-9 to TRBJ2-5, with a tentative D call TRBD1 (6 bases). The CDR3 has 14 amino acids. CDR1 SEHNR and CDR2 FQNEAQ come from the germline V gene (reference sequence). V was trimmed by 0 bases and J by 9 bases, leaving 14 bases between them. The CDR3 reads CASSLAVGKGAQYF. CDR3 sequence (DNA): TGTGCCAGCAGCTTAGCGGTCGGGAAGGGGGCCCAGTACTTC. Looking up the rest from reference TRBV7-9 and TRBJ2-5 gives the full variable domain: DTGVSQNPRHKITKRGQNVTFRCDPISEHNRLYWYRQTLGQGPEFLTYFQNEAQLEKSRLLSDRFSAERPKGSFSTLEIQRTEQGDSAMYLCASSLAVGKGAQYFGPGTRLLVL.

The chain is built from TRBV18 and TRBJ2-1, with 14 bases lining up with TRBD2. This CDR3 has 15 amino acids. Germline V gene sequence: CDR1 KGHSH, CDR2 LQKENI. V shed 6 bases, J shed 5 bases, and the junction held 3 bases outside the gene matches. The CDR3: CASSPTSGRDNEQFF. DNA for the CDR3: TGTGCCAGCTCCCCGACTAGCGGGAGGGACAATGAGCAGTTCTTC.

This clone was recorded only once. The V gene is TRBV6-2 or TRBV6-3, the J gene TRBJ2-5; 7 positions agree with TRBD1. Trimming took 2 bases from V and 5 from J; bases not matched to a gene: 8. Germline V CDR1 and CDR2: MNHEY, SVGEGT. The CDR3 is 15 residues long. DNA of the CDR3: TGTGCCAGCAGTTACCAGGCCAGGGGGAGCGAGACCCAGTACTTC. Translation gives CASSYQARGSETQYF.